This T cell receptor (beta chain) appears in the sequencing data of a study of T cells after yellow fever vaccination. Findings of the study overall: There was a small share of clonotypes that showed up in both the CD4 and CD8 compartments. High-abundance clonotypes from the bulk population could contaminate FACS-sorted repertoires.

This CDR3 spans 12 amino acids. V was clipped by 6 bases and J by 4 bases, with 9 bases between them. TCR cDNA, made by 5'RACE template switching, carried an added universal primer site and UMIs. One entry per CDR3 protein results from TCRdb running MiXCR on the 5' RACE reads. The sample lists approximately 300,000 distinct CDR3 sequences, over 8.5% occurring once. This clonotype was seen a few times. Its antigen is undetermined. This material consisted of CD4+ T cells sorted from PBMCs, taken 45 days after the yellow fever booster vaccination. The clonotype originates from a man between 18 and 29 years old who received the YFV17D yellow fever vaccine. This rearrangement joins TRBV12-3 or TRBV12-4 to TRBJ1-1, with D uncertain. The CDR3 sequence: CASRKEGTEAFF. The DNA of the CDR3 is TGTGCCAGCAGGAAGGAGGGCACTGAAGCTTTCTTT.